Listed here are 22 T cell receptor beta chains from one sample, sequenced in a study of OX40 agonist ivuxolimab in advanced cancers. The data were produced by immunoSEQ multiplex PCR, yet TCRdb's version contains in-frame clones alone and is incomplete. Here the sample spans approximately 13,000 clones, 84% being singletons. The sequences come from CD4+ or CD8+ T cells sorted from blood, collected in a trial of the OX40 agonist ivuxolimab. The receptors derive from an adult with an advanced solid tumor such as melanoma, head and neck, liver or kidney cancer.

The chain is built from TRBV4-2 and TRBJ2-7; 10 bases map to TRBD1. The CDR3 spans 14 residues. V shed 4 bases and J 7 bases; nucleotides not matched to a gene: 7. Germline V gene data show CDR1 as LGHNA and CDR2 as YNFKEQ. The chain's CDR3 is CASSPARDRGEQYF. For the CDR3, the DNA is TGTGCCAGCAGCCCAGCAAGGGACAGGGGTGAGCAGTACTTC.

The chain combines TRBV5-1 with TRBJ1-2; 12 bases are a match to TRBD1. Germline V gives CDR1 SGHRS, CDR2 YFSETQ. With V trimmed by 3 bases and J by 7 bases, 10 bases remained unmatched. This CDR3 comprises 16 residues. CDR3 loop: CASSSPLGQGASGYTF. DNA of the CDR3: TGCGCCAGCAGCTCCCCCCTGGGACAGGGGGCTAGTGGCTACACCTTC.

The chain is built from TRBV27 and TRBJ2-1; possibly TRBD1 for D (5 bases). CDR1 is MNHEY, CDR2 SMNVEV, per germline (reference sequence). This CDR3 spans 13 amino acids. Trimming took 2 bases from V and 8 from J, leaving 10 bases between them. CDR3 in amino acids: CASSLAIRDEQFF. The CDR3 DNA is TGTGCCAGCAGTTTAGCCATCAGGGATGAGCAGTTCTTC.

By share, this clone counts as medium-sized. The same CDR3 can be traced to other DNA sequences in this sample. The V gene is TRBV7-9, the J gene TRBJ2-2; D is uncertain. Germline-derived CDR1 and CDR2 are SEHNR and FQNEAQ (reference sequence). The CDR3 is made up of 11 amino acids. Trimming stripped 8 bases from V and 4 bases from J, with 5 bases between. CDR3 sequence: CASDLTGELFF. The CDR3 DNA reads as TGTGCCAGCGATCTCACCGGGGAGCTGTTTTTT.

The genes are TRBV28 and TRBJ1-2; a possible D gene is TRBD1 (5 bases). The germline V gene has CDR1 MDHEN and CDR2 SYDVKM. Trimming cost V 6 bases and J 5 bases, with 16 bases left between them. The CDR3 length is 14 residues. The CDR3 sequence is CASSRQWAEYGYTF. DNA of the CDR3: TGTGCCAGCAGCCGACAGTGGGCAGAGTATGGCTACACCTTC.

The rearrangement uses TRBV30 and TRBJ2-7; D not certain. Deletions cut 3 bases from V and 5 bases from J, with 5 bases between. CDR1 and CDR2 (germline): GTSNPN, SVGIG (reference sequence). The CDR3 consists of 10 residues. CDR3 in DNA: TGTGCCTGGAGCCTCAACGAGCAGTACTTC. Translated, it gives CAWSLNEQYF.

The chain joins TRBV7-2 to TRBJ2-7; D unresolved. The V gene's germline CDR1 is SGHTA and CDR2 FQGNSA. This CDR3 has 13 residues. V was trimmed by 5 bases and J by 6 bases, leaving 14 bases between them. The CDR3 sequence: CASSPASSPEQYF. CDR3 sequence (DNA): TGTGCCAGCAGCCCGGCGTCCAGCCCCGAGCAGTACTTC.

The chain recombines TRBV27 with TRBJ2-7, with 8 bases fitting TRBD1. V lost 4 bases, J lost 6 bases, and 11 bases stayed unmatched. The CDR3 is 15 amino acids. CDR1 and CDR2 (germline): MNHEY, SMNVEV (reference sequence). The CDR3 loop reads CASSSGQGLIVEQYF. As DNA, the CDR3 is TGTGCCAGCAGTTCCGGACAGGGTTTAATTGTCGAGCAGTACTTC.

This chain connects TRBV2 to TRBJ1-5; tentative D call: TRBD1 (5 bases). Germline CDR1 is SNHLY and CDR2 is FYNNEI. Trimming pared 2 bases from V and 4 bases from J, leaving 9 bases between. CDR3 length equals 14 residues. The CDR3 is CASSELGGNQPQHF. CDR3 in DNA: TGTGCCAGCAGTGAATTGGGGGGAAATCAGCCCCAGCATTTT. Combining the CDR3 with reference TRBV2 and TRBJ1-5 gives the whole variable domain EPEVTQTPSHQVTQMGQEVILRCVPISNHLYFYWYRQILGQKVEFLVSFYNNEISEKSEIFDDQFSVERPDGSNFTLKIRSTKLEDSAMYFCASSELGGNQPQHFGDGTRLSIL.

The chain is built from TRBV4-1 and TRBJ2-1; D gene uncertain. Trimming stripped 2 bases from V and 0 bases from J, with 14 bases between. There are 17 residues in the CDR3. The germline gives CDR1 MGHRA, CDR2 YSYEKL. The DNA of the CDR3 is TGCGCCAGCAGCCAATCCCATGACACGACCTCCTACAATGAGCAGTTCTTC. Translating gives CASSQSHDTTSYNEQFF.

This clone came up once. The CDR3 coding sequence is TGTGCCAGCAGTCCCGGCGGGATGTACGAGCAGTACTTC. This gives the protein CASSPGGMYEQYF. The V call is TRBV28, the J call TRBJ2-7; D may be TRBD2 (6 bases). Per germline, CDR1 MDHEN and CDR2 SYDVKM. The length of the CDR3 is 13 residues. Trimming pared 5 bases from V and 4 bases from J, leaving 12 bases between.

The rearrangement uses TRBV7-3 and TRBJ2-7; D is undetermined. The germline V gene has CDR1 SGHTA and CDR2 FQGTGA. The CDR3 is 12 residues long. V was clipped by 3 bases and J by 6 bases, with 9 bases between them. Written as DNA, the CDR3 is TGTGCCAGCAGCTTCCGAGGTGGCGAGCAGTACTTC. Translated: CASSFRGGEQYF.

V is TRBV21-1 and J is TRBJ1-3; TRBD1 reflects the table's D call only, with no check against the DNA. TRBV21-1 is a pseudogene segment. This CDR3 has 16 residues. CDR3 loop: CASRLRLQHARNTIYF. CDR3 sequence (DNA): TGTGCCAGCAGGCTCCGCTTACAACACGCACGAAACACCATATATTTT.

CDR3 in amino acids: CASSPGGWGTGAYEQYF. The CDR3 DNA follows: TGTGCCAGCAGCCCAGGGGGTTGGGGGACAGGGGCCTACGAGCAGTACTTC. The rearrangement joins TRBV27 to TRBJ2-7; 10 positions match TRBD1. V lost 6 bases, J lost 2 bases, and 13 bases stayed unmatched. The germline V gene encodes CDR1 MNHEY and CDR2 SMNVEV (reference sequence). This CDR3 contains 17 residues.

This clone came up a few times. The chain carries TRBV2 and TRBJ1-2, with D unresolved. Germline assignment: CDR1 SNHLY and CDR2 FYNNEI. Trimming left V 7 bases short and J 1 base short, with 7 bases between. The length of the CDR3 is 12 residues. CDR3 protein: CASIQVNYGYTF. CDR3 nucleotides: TGTGCCAGCATCCAGGTTAACTATGGCTACACCTTC.

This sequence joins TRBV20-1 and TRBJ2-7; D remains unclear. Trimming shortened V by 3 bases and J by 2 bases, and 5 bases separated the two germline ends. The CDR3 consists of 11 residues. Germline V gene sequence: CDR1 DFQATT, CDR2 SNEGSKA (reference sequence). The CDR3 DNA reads TGCAGTGCTAGGCCCCCCTACGAGCAGTACTTC. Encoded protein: CSARPPYEQYF.

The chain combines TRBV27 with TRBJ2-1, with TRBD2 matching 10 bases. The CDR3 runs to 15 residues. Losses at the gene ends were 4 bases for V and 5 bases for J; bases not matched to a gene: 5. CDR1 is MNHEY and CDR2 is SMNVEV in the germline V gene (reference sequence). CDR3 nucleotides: TGTGCCAGCAGTTGGCTAGCGGGGGAGGACAATGAGCAGTTCTTC. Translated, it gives CASSWLAGEDNEQFF.

As DNA, the CDR3 is TGTGCCAGCAGTTTTCCCAGGGGCAGGACTAGGAACACTGAAGCTTTCTTT. It codes for CASSFPRGRTRNTEAFF. This chain uses TRBV28 with TRBJ1-1; maybe TRBD1 (6 bases). V lost 3 bases to trimming and J lost 1 base, with 18 bases between them. The CDR3 contains 17 residues. CDR1 and CDR2 (germline): MDHEN, SYDVKM.

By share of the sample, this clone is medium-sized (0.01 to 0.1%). CDR3 coding DNA: TGCAGCGGACTAGCGGGAGGGTCCGAGCAGTACTTC. Residues: CSGLAGGSEQYF. The chain joins TRBV29-1 to TRBJ2-7, with 14 bases matching TRBD2. Germline assignment: CDR1 SQVTM and CDR2 ANQGSEA. This CDR3 is built from 12 residues. V lost 7 bases, J lost 6 bases, and 2 bases stayed unmatched.

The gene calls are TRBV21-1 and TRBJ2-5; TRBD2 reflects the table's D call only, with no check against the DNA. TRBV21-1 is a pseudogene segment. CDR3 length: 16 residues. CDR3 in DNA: TGTGCCAGCAGCAATGGAACTAGCGGGAAGGTGGGGACCCAGTACTTC. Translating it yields CASSNGTSGKVGTQYF.

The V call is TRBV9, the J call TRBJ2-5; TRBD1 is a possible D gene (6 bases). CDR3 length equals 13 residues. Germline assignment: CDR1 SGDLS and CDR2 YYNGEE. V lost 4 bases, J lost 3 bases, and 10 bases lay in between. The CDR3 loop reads CASSLQGEETQYF. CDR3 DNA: TGTGCCAGCAGCCTACAGGGCGAAGAGACCCAGTACTTC.

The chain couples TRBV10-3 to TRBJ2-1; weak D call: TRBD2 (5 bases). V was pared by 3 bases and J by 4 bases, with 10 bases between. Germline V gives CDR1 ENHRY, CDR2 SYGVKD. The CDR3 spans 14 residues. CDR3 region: CAISEPGSYNEQFF. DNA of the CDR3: TGTGCCATCAGTGAACCGGGATCATACAATGAGCAGTTCTTC.